Below, 20 T cell receptor beta chains from the same sample are listed, as sequenced in a study of T cell responses to AZD1222 COVID-19 vaccine. Repertoires were generated with immunoSEQ multiplex PCR, while TCRdb's copy carries only in-frame clones and drops some. This table has about 150,000 clones, approximately 85% appearing once. Sequenced here: peripheral blood, sampled 28 days after the second dose of the MenACWY control vaccine. These receptors all come from an adult who received the MenACWY meningococcal vaccine as a control.

In this sample, this clone turned up a few times. The rearrangement links TRBV27 to TRBJ2-1; 9 positions agree with TRBD2. The J segment lost 5 bases and the V segment lost 2 bases, leaving 10 bases of the junction unmatched. The CDR3 is 17 residues long. Germline CDR1 and CDR2: MNHEY and SMNVEV (reference sequence). The CDR3 region is CASSLSLAGYLDNEQFF. CDR3 coding DNA: TGTGCCAGCAGTTTAAGCCTAGCGGGATATTTGGACAATGAGCAGTTCTTC.

The chain recombines TRBV7-9 with TRBJ1-2; D unclear. The CDR3 loop spans 12 amino acids. The V end was cut by 5 bases, the J end by 8 bases, with 12 bases between. Germline values: CDR1 SEHNR, CDR2 FQNEAQ (reference sequence). The CDR3 sequence is CASSPQEYGYTF. CDR3 sequence (DNA): TGTGCCAGCAGCCCTCAGGAATACGGCTACACCTTC.

The rearrangement joins TRBV3-1 (or the pseudogene TRBV3-2) to TRBJ2-1, with D possibly matching TRBD2 (7 bases). Germline V gene lookup returns CDR1 LGHDT and CDR2 YNNKEL (reference sequence). The CDR3 loop spans 15 amino acids. The V gene lost 4 bases and the J gene lost 4 bases, with 14 bases spanning the gap. Here the CDR3 DNA reads TGTGCCAGCAGCCCCCCGGGGGGCTTTTACAATGAGCAGTTCTTC. Protein product: CASSPPGGFYNEQFF.

This clone appeared a single time. The chain combines TRBV5-6 with TRBJ1-2; D ambiguous. This CDR3 spans 13 amino acids. With 0 bases removed from V and 7 bases from J, the gap between germline ends came to 10 bases. Looked up from germline, CDR1 is SGHDT and CDR2 is YYEEEE. As DNA, the CDR3 is TGTGCCAGCAGCTTGGGTTCAGGACGTGGCTACACCTTC. Residues: CASSLGSGRGYTF.

This chain joins TRBV7-9 and TRBJ1-5; D is uncertain. Trimming cost V 5 bases and J 4 bases, with 9 bases left between them. CDR1 and CDR2 (germline): SEHNR, FQNEAQ (reference sequence). The CDR3 spans 13 residues. CDR3 DNA: TGTGCCAGCAGCCCCCTACCGAATCAGCCCCAGCATTTT. Protein sequence: CASSPLPNQPQHF.

The chain uses TRBV5-1 and TRBJ1-2; D not resolved. Per germline, CDR1 SGHRS and CDR2 YFSETQ. The CDR3 totals 13 residues. Trimming removed 0 bases from V and 5 bases from J, with 8 bases in between. CDR3 sequence reads: CASSLEWPYGYTF. The CDR3 DNA follows: TGCGCCAGCAGCTTGGAGTGGCCTTATGGCTACACCTTC. Full variable domain (remainder filled in from reference TRBV5-1 and TRBJ1-2): KAGVTQTPRYLIKTRGQQVTLSCSPISGHRSVSWYQQTPGQGLQFLFEYFSETQRNKGNFPGRFSGRQFSNSRSEMNVSTLELGDSALYLCASSLEWPYGYTFGSGTRLTVV.

This clone was counted a single time. The chain combines TRBV7-8 with TRBJ2-3, with D possibly being TRBD1 or TRBD2 (5 bases each). CDR1 and CDR2 (germline): SGHVS, FQNEAQ. Trimming removed 0 bases at V and 1 base at J, with 8 bases between. The CDR3 runs 15 residues. The CDR3 loop reads CASSLAVGGTDTQYF. For the CDR3, the DNA is TGTGCCAGCAGCTTAGCAGTGGGGGGCACAGATACGCAGTATTTT.

The V call is TRBV11-2, the J call TRBJ1-1; possibly TRBD1 for D (5 bases). The CDR3 sequence is 15 residues long. CDR1 and CDR2 (germline): SGHAT, FQNNGV. Trimming took 1 base from V and 3 from J, leaving 12 bases between them. The CDR3 reads CASSLVGRDDTEAFF. The CDR3 coding sequence is TGTGCCAGCAGCTTAGTGGGCAGGGACGACACTGAAGCTTTCTTT.

The chain combines TRBV5-4 with TRBJ2-3, with D uncertain. The CDR3 runs 15 residues. Trimming stripped 1 base from V and 0 bases from J, with 9 bases between. Germline V gene sequence: CDR1 SGHNT, CDR2 YYREEE (reference sequence). The CDR3 region is CASSLSGASTDTQYF. CDR3 nucleotide sequence: TGTGCCAGCAGCTTGTCGGGTGCGAGCACAGATACGCAGTATTTT.

The V call is TRBV30, the J call TRBJ2-3, with TRBD1 identical over 9 bases. Trimming removed 3 bases from V and 3 bases from J; junction bases left unmatched: 4. CDR3 size: 14 residues. The germline gives CDR1 GTSNPN, CDR2 SVGIG (reference sequence). The CDR3 region is CAWRGDRGTDTQYF. CDR3 nucleotide sequence: TGTGCCTGGAGGGGAGACAGGGGGACAGATACGCAGTATTTT.

The chain links TRBV30 to TRBJ2-7; TRBD2 matches 11 bases. After removal of 0 bases from V and 7 bases from J, the junction contained 5 bases not matched to a gene. Germline CDR1 reads GTSNPN; CDR2 reads SVGIG (reference sequence). This CDR3 is 14 amino acids long. The CDR3 sequence is CAWSVLAGAGEQYF. The CDR3 nucleotides are TGTGCCTGGAGTGTACTAGCGGGGGCTGGGGAGCAGTACTTC.

The V and J genes are TRBV9 and TRBJ1-6; 10 bases line up with TRBD1. Trimming removed 3 bases from V and 10 bases from J; junction bases left unmatched: 4. Germline CDR1 reads SGDLS; CDR2 reads YYNGEE. CDR3 length equals 14 residues. The CDR3 nucleotides are TGTGCCAGCAGCGAGAGGGACAGGGGATCACCCCTCCACTTT. This codes for CASSERDRGSPLHF. Full variable domain (missing parts from reference TRBV9 and TRBJ1-6): DSGVTQTPKHLITATGQRVTLRCSPRSGDLSVYWYQQSLDQGLQFLIQYYNGEERAKGNILERFSAQQFPDLHSELNLSSLELGDSALYFCASSERDRGSPLHFGNGTRLTVT.

In its sample, this clone was seen a few times. This sequence joins TRBV29-1 and TRBJ1-3; D is unresolved. V was trimmed by 3 bases and J by 0 bases, leaving 9 bases between them. Germline assignment: CDR1 SQVTM and CDR2 ANQGSEA. The CDR3 loop spans 14 amino acids. The CDR3 reads CSVDSAASGNTIYF. Written as DNA, the CDR3 is TGCAGCGTTGACAGCGCGGCCTCTGGAAACACCATATATTTT.

The chain employs TRBV15 and TRBJ1-4; tentatively, D is TRBD1 (6 bases). This CDR3 comprises 15 residues. CDR1 is LNHNV and CDR2 is YYDKDF in the germline V gene (reference sequence). Deletions cut 2 bases from V and 3 bases from J, with 10 bases between. The CDR3 loop is CATSRPGQSNEKLFF. The DNA of the CDR3 is TGTGCCACCAGCAGACCGGGACAATCTAATGAAAAACTGTTTTTT.

This chain connects TRBV9 to TRBJ2-2, with D hard to call. The germline V and J ends were trimmed by 3 bases and 5 bases, with 2 bases remaining between them. Germline assignment: CDR1 SGDLS and CDR2 YYNGEE. CDR3 length: 11 residues. The CDR3 sequence is CASSATGELFF. CDR3 bases: TGTGCCAGCAGCGCGACCGGGGAGCTGTTTTTT. The full variable domain, rest sourced from reference TRBV9 and TRBJ2-2, is DSGVTQTPKHLITATGQRVTLRCSPRSGDLSVYWYQQSLDQGLQFLIQYYNGEERAKGNILERFSAQQFPDLHSELNLSSLELGDSALYFCASSATGELFFGEGSRLTVL.

J is TRBJ2-1 and V is TRBV11-2; the match to TRBD2 covers 13 bases. Germline CDR1 and CDR2: SGHAT and FQNNGV. This CDR3 spans 15 amino acids. With V trimmed by 5 bases and J by 5 bases, 3 bases remained unmatched. Here the CDR3 reads CASSPTSGRDNEQFF. CDR3 DNA sequence: TGTGCCAGCAGCCCTACTAGCGGGAGGGACAATGAGCAGTTCTTC.

V usage is TRBV7-2 and J usage is TRBJ1-2; D remains unclear. V lost 2 bases to trimming and J lost 3 bases, with 16 bases between them. The germline CDR1 and CDR2 sequences are SGHTA and FQGNSA. CDR3 length: 16 amino acids. The CDR3 sequence is CASSLSSVGGYYGYTF. The CDR3 DNA reads TGTGCCAGCAGCTTAAGTTCTGTAGGCGGGTACTATGGCTACACCTTC.

J is TRBJ1-4 and V is TRBV6-5; no clear D gene. CDR3 length equals 14 residues. The V gene's germline CDR1 is MNHEY and CDR2 SVGAGI. V was trimmed by 6 bases and J by 8 bases, leaving 16 bases between them. CDR3 nucleotides: TGTGCCAGCAGGTGGACGGGTCCGCCCGAAAAACTGTTTTTT. This sequence encodes CASRWTGPPEKLFF.

This chain's CDR3 is CASSQTGVGGYTF. CDR3 DNA: TGCGCCAGCAGCCAGACAGGGGTGGGTGGCTACACCTTC. The chain links TRBV4-3 to TRBJ1-2, with TRBD1 matching over 8 bases. CDR1 and CDR2 (germline): LGHNA, YSLEER. V dropped 3 bases and J dropped 7; count of bases not matched to a gene: 4. This CDR3 region has 13 residues.

The genes are TRBV27 and TRBJ1-2; TRBD1 is a possible D gene (5 bases). The CDR3 has 15 amino acids. Germline V gene data show CDR1 as MNHEY and CDR2 as SMNVEV (reference sequence). Trimming left V 2 bases short and J 6 bases short, with 16 bases between. CDR3 sequence (DNA): TGTGCCAGCAGTTTAAGGAGACAGACGTCTGATGGCTACACCTTC. It codes for CASSLRRQTSDGYTF.